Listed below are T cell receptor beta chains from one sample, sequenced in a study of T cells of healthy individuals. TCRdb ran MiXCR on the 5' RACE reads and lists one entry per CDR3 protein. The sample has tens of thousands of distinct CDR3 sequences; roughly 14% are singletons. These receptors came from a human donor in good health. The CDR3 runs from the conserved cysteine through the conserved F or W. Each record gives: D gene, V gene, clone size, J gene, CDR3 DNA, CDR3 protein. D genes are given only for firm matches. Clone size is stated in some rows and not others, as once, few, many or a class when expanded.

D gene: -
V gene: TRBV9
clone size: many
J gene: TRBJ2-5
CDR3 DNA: TGTGCCAGCAGCCGGGAGATCCAAGAGACCCAGTACTTC
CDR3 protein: CASSREIQETQYF

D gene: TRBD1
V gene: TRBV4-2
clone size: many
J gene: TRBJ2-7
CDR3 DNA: TGTGCCAGCAGCCAAGATCGGGACAGCTACGAGCAGTACTTC
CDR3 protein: CASSQDRDSYEQYF

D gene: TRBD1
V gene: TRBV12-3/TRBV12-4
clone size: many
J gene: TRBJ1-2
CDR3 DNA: TGTGCCAGCAGTGGTTCGGACAGGGGACAGCCTCGTTCCTATGGCTACACCTTC
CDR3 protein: CASSGSDRGQPRSYGYTF

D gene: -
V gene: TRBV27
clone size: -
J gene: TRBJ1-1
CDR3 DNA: TGTGCCAGCAGTTTCCGGGAGGGGGGAGCTGAAGCTTTCTTT
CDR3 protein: CASSFREGGAEAFF

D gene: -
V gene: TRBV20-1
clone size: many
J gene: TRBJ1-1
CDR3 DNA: TGCAGTGCTAGAGGTGGCGGCACTGAAGCTTTCTTT
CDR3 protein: CSARGGGTEAFF

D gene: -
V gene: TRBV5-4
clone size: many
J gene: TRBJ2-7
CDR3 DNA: TGTGCCAGCAGCTTCCCGGGCGAAGGTATCCACGAGCAGTACTTC
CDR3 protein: CASSFPGEGIHEQYF

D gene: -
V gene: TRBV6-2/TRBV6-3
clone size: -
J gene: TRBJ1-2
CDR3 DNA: TGTGCCAGCACGGGCGCGGCCTATGGCTACACCTTC
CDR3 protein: CASTGAAYGYTF

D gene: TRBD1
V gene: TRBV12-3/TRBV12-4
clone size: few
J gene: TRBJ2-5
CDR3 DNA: TGTGCCAGCAGTCCCCGGGACAGACAAGAGACCCAGTACTTC
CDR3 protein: CASSPRDRQETQYF

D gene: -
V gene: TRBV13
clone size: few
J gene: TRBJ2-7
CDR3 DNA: TGTGCCAGCAGCTTTGGCAGGGACAAGTACTTC
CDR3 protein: CASSFGRDKYF

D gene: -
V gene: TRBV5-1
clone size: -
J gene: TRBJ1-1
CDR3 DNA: TGCGCCAGCAGCTTGCGGGAAGGTGAAGCTTTCTTT
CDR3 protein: CASSLREGEAFF

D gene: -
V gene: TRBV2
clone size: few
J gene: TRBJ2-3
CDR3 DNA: TGTGCCAGCAGTGAAGCGCTCAGGGCAGATACGCAGTATTTT
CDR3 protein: CASSEALRADTQYF

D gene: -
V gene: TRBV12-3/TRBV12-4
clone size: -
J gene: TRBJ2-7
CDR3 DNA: TGTGCCAGCCAGTGGACAGATGACTACGAGCAGTACTTC
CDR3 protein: CASQWTDDYEQYF

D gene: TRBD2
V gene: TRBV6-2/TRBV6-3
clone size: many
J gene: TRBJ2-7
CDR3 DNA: TGTGCCACCTCTGAAGCGGGACGCCCCTACGAGCAGTACTTC
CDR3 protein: CATSEAGRPYEQYF

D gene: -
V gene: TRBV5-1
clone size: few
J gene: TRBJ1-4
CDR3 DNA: TGCGCCAGCAGCCACAGGACTGACGCAACTAATGAAAAACTGTTTTTT
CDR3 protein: CASSHRTDATNEKLFF

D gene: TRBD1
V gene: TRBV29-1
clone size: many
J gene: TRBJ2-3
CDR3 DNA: TGCAGCGTTGAGTCCCCGTCCCCCGCAGGGGGTTTCCCAGATACGCAGTATTTT
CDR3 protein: CSVESPSPAGGFPDTQYF

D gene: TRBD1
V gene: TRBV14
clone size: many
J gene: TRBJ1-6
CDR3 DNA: TGTGCCAGCAGCCAGCAGACAGGGGCCAATTCACCCCTCCACTTT
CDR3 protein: CASSQQTGANSPLHF

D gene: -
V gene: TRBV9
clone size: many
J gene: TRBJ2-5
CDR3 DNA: TGTGCCAGCAGCGGAACCTATCGGCTAACCCAAGAGACCCAGTACTTC
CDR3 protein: CASSGTYRLTQETQYF

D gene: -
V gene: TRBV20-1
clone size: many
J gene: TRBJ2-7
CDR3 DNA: TGCAGTGCTAGACCTGACGCGAACGAGCAGTACTTC
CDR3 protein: CSARPDANEQYF

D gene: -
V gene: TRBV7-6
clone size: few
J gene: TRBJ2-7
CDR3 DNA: TGTGCCAGCAGCGAAGGACAGATATACGAGCAGTACTTC
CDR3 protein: CASSEGQIYEQYF

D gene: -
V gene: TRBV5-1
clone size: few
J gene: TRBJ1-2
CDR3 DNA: TGCGCCAGCAGTATCTCACAGGCGGGACTCTATGGCTACACCTTC
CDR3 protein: CASSISQAGLYGYTF

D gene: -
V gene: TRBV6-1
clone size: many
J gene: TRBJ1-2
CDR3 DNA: TGTGCCAGTGCGGGCCCAATGGGGAACTATGGCTACACCTTC
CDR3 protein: CASAGPMGNYGYTF

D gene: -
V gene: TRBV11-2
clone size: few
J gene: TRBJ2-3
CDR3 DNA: TGTGCCAGCAGCTCTAGCGAGACTCGAACTAGCACAGATACGCAGTATTTT
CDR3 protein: CASSSSETRTSTDTQYF

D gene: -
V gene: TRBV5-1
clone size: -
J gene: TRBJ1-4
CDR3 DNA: TGCGCCAGCAGCTTGGACCCTCTGGGGGCGAAGAATGAAAAACTGTTTTTT
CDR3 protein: CASSLDPLGAKNEKLFF

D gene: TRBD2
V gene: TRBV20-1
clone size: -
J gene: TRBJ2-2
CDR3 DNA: TGCAGTGCTAGTGCTACTAGCGGGATGTACGGGGAGCTGTTTTTT
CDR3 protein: CSASATSGMYGELFF

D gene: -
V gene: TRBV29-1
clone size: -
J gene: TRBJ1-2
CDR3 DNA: TGCAGCGTTGAAGTTTCTGCCTTCTATGGCTACACCTTC
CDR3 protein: CSVEVSAFYGYTF

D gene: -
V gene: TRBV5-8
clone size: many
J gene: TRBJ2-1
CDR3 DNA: TGTGCCAGCAGCTTGGCCGGTGAGCAGTTCTTC
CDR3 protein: CASSLAGEQFF

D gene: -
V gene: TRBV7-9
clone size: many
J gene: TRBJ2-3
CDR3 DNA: TGTGCCAGCACGACAGAAGGCACAGATACGCAGTATTTT
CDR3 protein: CASTTEGTDTQYF

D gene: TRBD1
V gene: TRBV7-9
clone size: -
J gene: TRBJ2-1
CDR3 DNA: TGTGCCAGCAGTTGGGGGACAGGGGGTGAACCCTCCATCTTCTTC
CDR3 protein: CASSWGTGGEPSIFF

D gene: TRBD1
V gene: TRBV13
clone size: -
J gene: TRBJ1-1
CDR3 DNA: TGTGCCAGCAGCCGTCGACAGGGAATCACTGAAGCTTTCTTT
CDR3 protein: CASSRRQGITEAFF

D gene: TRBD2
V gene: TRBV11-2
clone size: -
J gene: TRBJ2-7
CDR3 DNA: TGTGCCAGCAGCTTAATAGCACTAGCGGGGGCCCCACCGGGGTGTGAGCAGTACTTC
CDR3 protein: CASSLIALAGAPPGCEQYF

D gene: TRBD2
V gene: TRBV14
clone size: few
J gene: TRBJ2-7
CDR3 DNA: TGTGCCAGCAGCCAAGTGGCGGGGGGTGCCTACGAGCAGTACTTC
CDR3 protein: CASSQVAGGAYEQYF

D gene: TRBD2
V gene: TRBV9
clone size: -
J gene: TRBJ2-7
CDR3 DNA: TGCGCCAGCAGCGTAGCCCCCGGTGGTAGCGGGGCCTCCTACGAGCAGTACTTC
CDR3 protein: CASSVAPGGSGASYEQYF

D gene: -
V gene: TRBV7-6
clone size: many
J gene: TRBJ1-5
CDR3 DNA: TGTGCCAGCAGCTCCCGTAGCAATCAGCCCCAGCATTTT
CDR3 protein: CASSSRSNQPQHF

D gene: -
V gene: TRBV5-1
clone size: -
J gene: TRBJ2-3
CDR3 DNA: TGCGCCAGCAGCTTGGACAGGCCACAAACAGATACGCAGTATTTT
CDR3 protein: CASSLDRPQTDTQYF

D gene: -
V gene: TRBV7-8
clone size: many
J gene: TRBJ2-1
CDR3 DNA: TGTGCCAGCAGCATCGGACGGGACAATGAGCAGTTCTTC
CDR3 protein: CASSIGRDNEQFF

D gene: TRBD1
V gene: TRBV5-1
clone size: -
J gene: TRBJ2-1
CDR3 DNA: TGCGCCAGCAGCCCTTGGCCGGGACAGGGAAACAATGAGCAGTTCTTC
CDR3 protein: CASSPWPGQGNNEQFF

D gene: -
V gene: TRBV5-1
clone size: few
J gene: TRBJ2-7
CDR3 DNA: TGCGCCAGCAGCTTGCATTTCCGGGCCCCCTTCTACGAGCAGTACTTC
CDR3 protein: CASSLHFRAPFYEQYF

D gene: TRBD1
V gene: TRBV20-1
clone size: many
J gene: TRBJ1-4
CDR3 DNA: TGCAGTGGCCAGAGATTGGGACAGGGGAATGAAAAACTGTTTTTT
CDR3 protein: CSGQRLGQGNEKLFF

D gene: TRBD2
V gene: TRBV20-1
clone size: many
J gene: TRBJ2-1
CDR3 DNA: TGCAGTGCTAGAGATCTTGTGTTCGCGGGACTAGCGGGAGGTAATGAGCAGTTCTTC
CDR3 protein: CSARDLVFAGLAGGNEQFF

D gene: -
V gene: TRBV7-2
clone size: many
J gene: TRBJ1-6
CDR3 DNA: TGTGCCAGCAGCTTAGCCGTAGTCCAGGCGCGCTCACCCCTCCACTTT
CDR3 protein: CASSLAVVQARSPLHF

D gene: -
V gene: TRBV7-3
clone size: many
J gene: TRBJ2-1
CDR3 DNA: TGTGCCAGCAGCTTGGGAGGCGCCAATGAGCAGTTCTTC
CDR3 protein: CASSLGGANEQFF

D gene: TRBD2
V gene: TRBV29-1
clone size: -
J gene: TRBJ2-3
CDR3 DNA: TGCAGCGTTGAACGGGGAACTAGCGGGGATACGCAGTATTTT
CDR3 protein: CSVERGTSGDTQYF

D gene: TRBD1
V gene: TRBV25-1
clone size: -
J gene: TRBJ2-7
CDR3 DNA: TGTGCCAGCAGTGATGCGACAGGGCCCCCGGATGACGAGCAGTACTTC
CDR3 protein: CASSDATGPPDDEQYF

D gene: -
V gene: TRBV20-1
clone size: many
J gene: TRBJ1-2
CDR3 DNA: TGCAGTGGGGGTGTAGAAAGCCATGGCTACACCTTC
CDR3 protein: CSGGVESHGYTF

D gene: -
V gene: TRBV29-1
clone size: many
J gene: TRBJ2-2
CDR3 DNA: TGCAGCGTCCTACAGGGTTTTAGGGGCACCGGGGAGCTGTTTTTT
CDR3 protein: CSVLQGFRGTGELFF

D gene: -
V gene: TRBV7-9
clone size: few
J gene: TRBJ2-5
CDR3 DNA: TGTGCCAGCAGCTTAGCTCTGGGACGCCAAGAGACCCAGTACTTC
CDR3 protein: CASSLALGRQETQYF

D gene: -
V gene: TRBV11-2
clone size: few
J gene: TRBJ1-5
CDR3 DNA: TGTGCCAGCAGCTTGACCGACAATCAGCCCCAGCATTTT
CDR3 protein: CASSLTDNQPQHF

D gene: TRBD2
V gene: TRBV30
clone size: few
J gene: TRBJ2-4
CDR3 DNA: TGTGCCTGGAGTCCCCGGGGAGGGTTGGAGTCCAAAAACATTCAGTACTTC
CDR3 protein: CAWSPRGGLESKNIQYF

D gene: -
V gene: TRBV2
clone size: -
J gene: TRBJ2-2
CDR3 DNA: TGTGCCAGCTCGGTCGACACCGGGGAGCTGTTTTTT
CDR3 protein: CASSVDTGELFF

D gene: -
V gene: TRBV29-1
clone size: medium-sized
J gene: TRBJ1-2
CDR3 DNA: TGCAGCGTTGTGGGCCGTCGAGGGTATGGCTACACCTTC
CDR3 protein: CSVVGRRGYGYTF

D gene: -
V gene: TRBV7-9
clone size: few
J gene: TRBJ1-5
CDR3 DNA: TGTGCCAGCAGCTTAGGGCCCTATCAGCCCCAGCATTTT
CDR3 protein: CASSLGPYQPQHF

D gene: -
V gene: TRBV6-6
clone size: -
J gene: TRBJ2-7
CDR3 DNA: TGTGCCAGCACGACAGGTAATGGCGAGCAGTACTTC
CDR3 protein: CASTTGNGEQYF

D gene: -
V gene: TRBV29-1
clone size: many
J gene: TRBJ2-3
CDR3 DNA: TGCAGCGTTGAAATAATCAGGGTAGGACCCAATACGCAGTATTTT
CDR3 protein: CSVEIIRVGPNTQYF

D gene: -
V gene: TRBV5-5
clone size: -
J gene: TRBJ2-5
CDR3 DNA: TGTGCCAGCAGCCGCGGGACGTCGGGCGAGACCCAGTACTTC
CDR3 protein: CASSRGTSGETQYF

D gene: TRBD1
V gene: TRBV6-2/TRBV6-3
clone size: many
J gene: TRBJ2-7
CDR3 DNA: TGTGCCAGCAGTCCGGGACAGGCATCCCACGAGCAGTACTTC
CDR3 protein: CASSPGQASHEQYF

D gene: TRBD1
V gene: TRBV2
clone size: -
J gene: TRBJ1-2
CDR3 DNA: TGTGCCAGCAGTGAGGACAGGGTGTATGGCTACACCTTC
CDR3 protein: CASSEDRVYGYTF